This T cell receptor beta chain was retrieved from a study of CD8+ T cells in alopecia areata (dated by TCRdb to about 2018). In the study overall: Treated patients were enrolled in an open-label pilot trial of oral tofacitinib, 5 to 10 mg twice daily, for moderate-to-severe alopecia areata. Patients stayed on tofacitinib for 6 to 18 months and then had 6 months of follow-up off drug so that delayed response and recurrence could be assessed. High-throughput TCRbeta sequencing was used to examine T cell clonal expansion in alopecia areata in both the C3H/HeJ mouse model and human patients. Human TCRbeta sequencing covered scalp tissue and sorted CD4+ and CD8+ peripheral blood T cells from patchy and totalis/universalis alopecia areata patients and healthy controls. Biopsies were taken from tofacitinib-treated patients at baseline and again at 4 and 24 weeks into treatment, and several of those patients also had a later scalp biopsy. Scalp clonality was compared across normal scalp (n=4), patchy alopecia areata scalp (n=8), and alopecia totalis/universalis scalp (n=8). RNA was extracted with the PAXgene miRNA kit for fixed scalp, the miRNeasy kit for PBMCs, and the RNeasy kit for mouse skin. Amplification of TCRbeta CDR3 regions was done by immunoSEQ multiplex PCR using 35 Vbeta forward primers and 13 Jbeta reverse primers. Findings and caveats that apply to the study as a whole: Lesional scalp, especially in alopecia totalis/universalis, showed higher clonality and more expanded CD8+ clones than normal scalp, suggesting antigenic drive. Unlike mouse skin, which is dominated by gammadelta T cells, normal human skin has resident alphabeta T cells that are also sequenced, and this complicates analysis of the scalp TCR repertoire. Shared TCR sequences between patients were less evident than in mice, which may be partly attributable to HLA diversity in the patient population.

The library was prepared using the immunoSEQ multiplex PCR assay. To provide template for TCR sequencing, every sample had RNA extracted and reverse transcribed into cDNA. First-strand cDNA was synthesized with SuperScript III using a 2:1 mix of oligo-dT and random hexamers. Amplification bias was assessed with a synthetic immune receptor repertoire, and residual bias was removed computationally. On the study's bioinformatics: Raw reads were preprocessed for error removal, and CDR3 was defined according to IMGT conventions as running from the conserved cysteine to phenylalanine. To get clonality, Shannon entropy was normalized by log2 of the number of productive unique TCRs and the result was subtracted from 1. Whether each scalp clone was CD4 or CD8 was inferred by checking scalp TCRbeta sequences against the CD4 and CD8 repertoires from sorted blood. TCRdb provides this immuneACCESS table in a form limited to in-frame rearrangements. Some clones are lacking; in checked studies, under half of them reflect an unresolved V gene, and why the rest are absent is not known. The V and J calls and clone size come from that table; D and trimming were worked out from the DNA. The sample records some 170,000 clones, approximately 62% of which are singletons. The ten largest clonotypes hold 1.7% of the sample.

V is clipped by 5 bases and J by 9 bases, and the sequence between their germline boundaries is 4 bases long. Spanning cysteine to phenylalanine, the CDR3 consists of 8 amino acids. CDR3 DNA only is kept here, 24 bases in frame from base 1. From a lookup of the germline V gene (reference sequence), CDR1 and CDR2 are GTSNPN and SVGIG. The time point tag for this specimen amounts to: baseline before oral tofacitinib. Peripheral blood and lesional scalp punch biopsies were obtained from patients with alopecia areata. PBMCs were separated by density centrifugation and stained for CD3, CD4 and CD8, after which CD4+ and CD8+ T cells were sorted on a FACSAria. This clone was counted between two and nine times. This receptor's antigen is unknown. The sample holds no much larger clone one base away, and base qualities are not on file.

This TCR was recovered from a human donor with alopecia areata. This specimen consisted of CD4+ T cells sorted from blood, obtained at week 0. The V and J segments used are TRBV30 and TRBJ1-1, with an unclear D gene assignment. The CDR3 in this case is CAWGKAFF. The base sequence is TGTGCCTGGGGTAAAGCTTTCTTT.